Listed below are T cell receptor beta chains from one sample, sequenced in a study of T-cell memory formation after mild COVID-19. MiXCR, applied by TCRdb to the 5' RACE reads, yields one record per CDR3 protein. The sample comprises fewer than 150,000 distinct CDR3 sequences, about 14% of which are singletons, and approximately 30% rests with the top ten. The sequenced sample was PBMCs or a T cell subset sorted from them (not recorded which). The receptor set was obtained from an adult woman who had mild COVID-19 (a few samples of this study predate the infection). Cell type and time point are not known. The conserved cysteine and the conserved F or W are not part of the CDR3 here.

>TRBV7-6
ASSEGVPSTDTQY
>TRBV5-1
ASSLGRDGNTEAF
>TRBV6-4
ASTWTGTYEQY
>TRBV20-1
SARVYRAYEQY
>TRBV9
ASSVGQSPYEQY
>TRBV12-3/TRBV12-4
ASSYTGYEQY
>TRBV20-1
SAREVGQGAKNIQY
>TRBV5-6
ASSLADLGQGTAEAF
>TRBV9
ASSPRAGADEQY
>TRBV12-3/TRBV12-4
ASTTRQGKETQY
>TRBV11-2
ASSLDLQGTEAF
>TRBV19
ASSIKTLDRGNTEAF
>TRBV12-3/TRBV12-4
ASSLQGWETQY
>TRBV10-3
AISEVGGRENKNIQY
>TRBV29-1
SAGTSGILGTDTQY
>TRBV27
ASSPGTSGFNEQF
>TRBV27
ASSSDGQGLGYYYEQY
>TRBV2
ASSERTVENTEAF